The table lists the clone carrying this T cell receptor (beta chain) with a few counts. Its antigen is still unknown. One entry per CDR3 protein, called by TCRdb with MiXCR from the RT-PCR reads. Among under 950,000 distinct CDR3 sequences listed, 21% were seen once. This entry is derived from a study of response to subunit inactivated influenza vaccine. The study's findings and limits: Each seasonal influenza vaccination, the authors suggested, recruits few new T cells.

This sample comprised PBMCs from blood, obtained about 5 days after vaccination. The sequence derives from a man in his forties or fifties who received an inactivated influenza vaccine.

Here the CDR3 DNA reads TGTGCCAGCAGCTTAGTTGTTGGGGGGCAATACAATGAGCAGTTCTTC. The encoded protein is CASSLVVGGQYNEQFF. This chain connects TRBV7-9 to TRBJ2-1, with D tentatively TRBD1 or TRBD2 (6 bases each). There are 16 residues in the CDR3. Germline-derived CDR1 and CDR2 are SEHNR and FQNEAQ (reference sequence). Trimming left V 1 base short and J 4 bases short, with 14 bases between.